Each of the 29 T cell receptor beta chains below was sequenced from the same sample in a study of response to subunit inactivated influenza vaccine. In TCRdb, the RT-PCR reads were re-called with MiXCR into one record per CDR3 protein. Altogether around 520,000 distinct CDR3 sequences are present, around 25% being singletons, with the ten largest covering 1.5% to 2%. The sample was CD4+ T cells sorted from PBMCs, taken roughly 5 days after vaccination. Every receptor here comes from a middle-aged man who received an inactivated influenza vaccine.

The CDR3 coding sequence is TGTGCCAGCAGTGTGACAGGGAGTTTGGTTGATACGCAGTATTTT. Its protein product is CASSVTGSLVDTQYF. The chain employs TRBV2 and TRBJ2-3; 7 bases line up with TRBD1. V lost 4 bases and J lost 6; bases outside the gene matches: 10. The CDR3 contains 15 residues. Germline CDR1 is SNHLY and CDR2 is FYNNEI.

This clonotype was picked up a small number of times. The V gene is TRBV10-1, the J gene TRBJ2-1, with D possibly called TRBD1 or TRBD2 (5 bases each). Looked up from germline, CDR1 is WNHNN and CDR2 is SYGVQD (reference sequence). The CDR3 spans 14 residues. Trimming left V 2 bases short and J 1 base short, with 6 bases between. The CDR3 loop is CASSEGGSYNEQFF. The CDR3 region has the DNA TGCGCCAGCAGTGAGGGGGGATCCTACAATGAGCAGTTCTTC.

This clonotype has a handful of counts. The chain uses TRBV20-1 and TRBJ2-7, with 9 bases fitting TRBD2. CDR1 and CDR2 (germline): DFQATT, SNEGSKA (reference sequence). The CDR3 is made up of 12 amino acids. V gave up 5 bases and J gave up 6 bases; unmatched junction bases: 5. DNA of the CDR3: TGCAGTGCTCCGGGACTAGCATCCGAGCAGTACTTC. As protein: CSAPGLASEQYF.

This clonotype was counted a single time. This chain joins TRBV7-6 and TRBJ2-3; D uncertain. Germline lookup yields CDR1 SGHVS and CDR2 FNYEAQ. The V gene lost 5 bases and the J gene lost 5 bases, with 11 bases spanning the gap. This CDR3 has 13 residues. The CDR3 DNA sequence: TGTGCCAGCAGCGCCCAGGTGTTAGATACGCAGTATTTT. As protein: CASSAQVLDTQYF.

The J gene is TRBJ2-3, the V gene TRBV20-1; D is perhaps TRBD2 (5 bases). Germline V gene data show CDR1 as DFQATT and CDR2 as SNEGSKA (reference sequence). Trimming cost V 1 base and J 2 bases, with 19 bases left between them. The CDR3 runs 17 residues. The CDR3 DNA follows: TGCAGTGCTAGAGCCGCGGGCGGCCTCTTTTTCACAGATACGCAGTATTTT. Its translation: CSARAAGGLFFTDTQYF.

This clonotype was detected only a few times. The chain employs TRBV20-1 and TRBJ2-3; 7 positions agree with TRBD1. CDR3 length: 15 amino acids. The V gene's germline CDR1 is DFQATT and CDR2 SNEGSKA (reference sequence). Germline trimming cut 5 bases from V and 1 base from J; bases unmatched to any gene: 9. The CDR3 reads CSARPGTEGTDTQYF. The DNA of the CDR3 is TGCAGTGCTCGACCCGGGACAGAAGGCACAGATACGCAGTATTTT.

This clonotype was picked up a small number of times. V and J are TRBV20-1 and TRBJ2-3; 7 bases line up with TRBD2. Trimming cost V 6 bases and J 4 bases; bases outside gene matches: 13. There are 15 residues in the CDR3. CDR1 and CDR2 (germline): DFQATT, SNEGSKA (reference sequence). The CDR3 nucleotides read TGCAGTGCCGCCAGTCCCTGGGAGGGCCCAGATACGCAGTATTTT. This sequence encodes CSAASPWEGPDTQYF.

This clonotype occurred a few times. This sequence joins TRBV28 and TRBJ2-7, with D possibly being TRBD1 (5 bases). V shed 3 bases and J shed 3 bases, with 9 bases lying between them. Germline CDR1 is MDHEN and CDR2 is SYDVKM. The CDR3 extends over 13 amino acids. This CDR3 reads CASSFQGLYEQYF. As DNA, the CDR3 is TGTGCCAGCAGTTTTCAGGGCCTCTACGAGCAGTACTTC. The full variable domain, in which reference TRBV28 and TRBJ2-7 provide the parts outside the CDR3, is DVKVTQSSRYLVKRTGEKVFLECVQDMDHENMFWYRQDPGLGLRLIYFSYDVKMKEKGDIPEGYSVSREKKERFSLILESASTNQTSMYLCASSFQGLYEQYFGPGTRLTVT.

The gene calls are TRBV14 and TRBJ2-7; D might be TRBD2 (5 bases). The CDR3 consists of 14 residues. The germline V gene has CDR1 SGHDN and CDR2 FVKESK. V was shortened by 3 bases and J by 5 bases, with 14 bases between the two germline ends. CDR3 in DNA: TGTGCCAGCAGCCAGCAGCGGTCTCGGGACGAGCAGTACTTC. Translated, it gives CASSQQRSRDEQYF.

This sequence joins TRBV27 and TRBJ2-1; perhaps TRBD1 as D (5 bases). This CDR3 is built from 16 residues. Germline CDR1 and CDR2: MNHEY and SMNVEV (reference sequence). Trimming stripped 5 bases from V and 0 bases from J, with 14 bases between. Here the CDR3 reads CASSAQQVSSYNEQFF. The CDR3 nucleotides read TGTGCCAGCAGTGCACAACAGGTGAGCTCCTACAATGAGCAGTTCTTC.

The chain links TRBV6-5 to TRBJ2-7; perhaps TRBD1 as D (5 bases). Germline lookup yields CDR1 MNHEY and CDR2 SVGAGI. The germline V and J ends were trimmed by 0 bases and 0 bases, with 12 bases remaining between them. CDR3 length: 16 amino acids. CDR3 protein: CASSYSAGQPSYEQYF. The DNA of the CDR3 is TGTGCCAGCAGTTACTCAGCAGGGCAACCCTCCTACGAGCAGTACTTC.

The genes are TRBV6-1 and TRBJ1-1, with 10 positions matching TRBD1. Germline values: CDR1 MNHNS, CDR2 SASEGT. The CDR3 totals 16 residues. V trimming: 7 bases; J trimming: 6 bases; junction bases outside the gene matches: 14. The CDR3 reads CASKGQGKGFRSEAFF. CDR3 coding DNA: TGTGCCAGCAAGGGACAGGGGAAGGGATTTAGGTCTGAAGCTTTCTTT.

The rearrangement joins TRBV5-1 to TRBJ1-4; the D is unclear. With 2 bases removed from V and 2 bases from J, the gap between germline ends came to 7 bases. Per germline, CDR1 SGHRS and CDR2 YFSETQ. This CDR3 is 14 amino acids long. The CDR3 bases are TGCGCCAGCAGCTTCTCAGATACTAATGAAAAACTGTTTTTT. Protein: CASSFSDTNEKLFF.

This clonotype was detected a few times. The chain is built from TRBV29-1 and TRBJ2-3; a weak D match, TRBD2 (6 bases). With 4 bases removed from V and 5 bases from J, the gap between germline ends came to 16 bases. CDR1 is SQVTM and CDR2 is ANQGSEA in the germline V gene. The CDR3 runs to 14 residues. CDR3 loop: CSVGMEGRQDTQYF. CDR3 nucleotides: TGCAGCGTTGGGATGGAGGGACGGCAAGATACGCAGTATTTT.

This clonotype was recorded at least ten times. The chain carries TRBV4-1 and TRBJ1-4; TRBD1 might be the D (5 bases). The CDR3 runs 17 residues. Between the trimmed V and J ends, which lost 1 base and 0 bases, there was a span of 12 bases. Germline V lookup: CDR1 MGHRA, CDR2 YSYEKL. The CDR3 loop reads CASSQGLIGATNEKLFF. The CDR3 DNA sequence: TGCGCCAGCAGCCAAGGTCTGATAGGGGCAACTAATGAAAAACTGTTTTTT.

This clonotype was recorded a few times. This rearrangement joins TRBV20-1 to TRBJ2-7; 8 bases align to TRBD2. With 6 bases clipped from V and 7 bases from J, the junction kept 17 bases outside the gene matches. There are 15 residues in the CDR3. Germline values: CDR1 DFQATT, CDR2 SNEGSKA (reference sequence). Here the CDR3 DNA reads TGCAGTGCCAAGCGACCGGGACTAGGGGCTAGGGAGCAGTACTTC. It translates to CSAKRPGLGAREQYF.

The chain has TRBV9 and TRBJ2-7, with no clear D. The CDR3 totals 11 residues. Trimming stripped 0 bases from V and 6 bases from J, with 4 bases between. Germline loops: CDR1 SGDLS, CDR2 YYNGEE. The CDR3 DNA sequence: TGTGCCAGCAGCGTAGGTGGCGAGCAGTACTTC. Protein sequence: CASSVGGEQYF. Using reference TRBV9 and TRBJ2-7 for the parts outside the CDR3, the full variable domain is DSGVTQTPKHLITATGQRVTLRCSPRSGDLSVYWYQQSLDQGLQFLIQYYNGEERAKGNILERFSAQQFPDLHSELNLSSLELGDSALYFCASSVGGEQYFGPGTRLTVT.

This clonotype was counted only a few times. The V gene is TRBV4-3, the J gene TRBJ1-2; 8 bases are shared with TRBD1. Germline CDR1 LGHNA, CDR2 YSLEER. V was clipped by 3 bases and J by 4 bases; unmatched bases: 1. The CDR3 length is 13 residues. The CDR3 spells CASSQDRVYGYTF. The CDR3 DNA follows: TGCGCCAGCAGCCAGGACAGGGTCTATGGCTACACCTTC.

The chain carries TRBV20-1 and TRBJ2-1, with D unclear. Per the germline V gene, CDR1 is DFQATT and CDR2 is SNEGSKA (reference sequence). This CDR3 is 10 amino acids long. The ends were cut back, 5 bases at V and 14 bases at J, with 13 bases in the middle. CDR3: CSAQDQREFF. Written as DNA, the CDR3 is TGCAGTGCTCAAGACCAACGGGAGTTCTTC.

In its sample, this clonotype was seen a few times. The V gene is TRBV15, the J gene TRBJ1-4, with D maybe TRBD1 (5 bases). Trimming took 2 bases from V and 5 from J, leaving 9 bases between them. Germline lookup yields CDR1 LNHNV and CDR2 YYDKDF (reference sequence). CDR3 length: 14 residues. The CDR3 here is CATSRSGQNEKLFF. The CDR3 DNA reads TGTGCCACCAGCAGATCGGGGCAGAATGAAAAACTGTTTTTT. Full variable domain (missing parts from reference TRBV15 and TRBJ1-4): DAMVIQNPRYQVTQFGKPVTLSCSQTLNHNVMYWYQQKSSQAPKLLFHYYDKDFNNEADTPDNFQSRRPNTSFCFLDIRSPGLGDTAMYLCATSRSGQNEKLFFGSGTQLSVL.

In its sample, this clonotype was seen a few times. Written as DNA, the CDR3 is TGCAGTGCTAGAGCCGGGACAGGGATCACTGAAGCTTTCTTT. This codes for CSARAGTGITEAFF. The chain is built from TRBV20-1 and TRBJ1-1, with 9 bases identical to TRBD1. This CDR3 region has 14 residues. CDR1 and CDR2 (germline): DFQATT, SNEGSKA (reference sequence). The V and J ends lost 1 base and 4 bases, in that order; junction bases with no gene match: 4.

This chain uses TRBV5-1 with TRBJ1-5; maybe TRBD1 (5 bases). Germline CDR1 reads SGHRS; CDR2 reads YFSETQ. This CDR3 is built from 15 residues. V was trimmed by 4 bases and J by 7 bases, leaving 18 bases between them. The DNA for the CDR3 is TGCGCCAGCAGCCCCTCGGGGACTCTCGACCAGCCCCAGCATTTT. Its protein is CASSPSGTLDQPQHF.

Here the CDR3 DNA reads TGTGCCAGCAGTACGACAGTGACCTATGGCTACACCTTC. Protein product: CASSTTVTYGYTF. The chain joins TRBV12-3 or TRBV12-4 to TRBJ1-2; D is possibly TRBD1 (5 bases). V was clipped by 5 bases and J by 4 bases, with 11 bases between them. The CDR3 contains 13 residues.

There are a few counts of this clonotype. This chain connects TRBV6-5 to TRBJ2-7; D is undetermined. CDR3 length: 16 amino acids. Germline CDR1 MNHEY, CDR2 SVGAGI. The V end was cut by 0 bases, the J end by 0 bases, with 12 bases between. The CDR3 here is CASSYSKGRSSYEQYF. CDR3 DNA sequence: TGTGCCAGCAGTTACTCGAAGGGCAGAAGCTCCTACGAGCAGTACTTC.

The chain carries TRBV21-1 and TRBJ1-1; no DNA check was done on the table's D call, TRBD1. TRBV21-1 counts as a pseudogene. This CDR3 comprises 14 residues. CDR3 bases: TGTGCCAGCAGCAGGGGGGGCTGGGACACTGAAGCTTTCTTT. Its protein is CASSRGGWDTEAFF.

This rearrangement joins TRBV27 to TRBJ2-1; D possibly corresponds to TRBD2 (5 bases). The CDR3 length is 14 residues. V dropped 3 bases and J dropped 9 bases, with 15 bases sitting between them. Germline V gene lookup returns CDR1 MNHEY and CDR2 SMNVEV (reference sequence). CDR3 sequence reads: CASSFEAGDREQFF. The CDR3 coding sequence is TGTGCCAGCAGTTTTGAAGCCGGGGATCGTGAGCAGTTCTTC.

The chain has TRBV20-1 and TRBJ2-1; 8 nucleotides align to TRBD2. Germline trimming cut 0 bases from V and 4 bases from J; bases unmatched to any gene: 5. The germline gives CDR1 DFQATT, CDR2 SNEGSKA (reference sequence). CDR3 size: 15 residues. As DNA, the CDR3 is TGCAGTGCTAGAGAGTGGGCGGGAGGTTACAATGAGCAGTTCTTC. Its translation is CSAREWAGGYNEQFF.

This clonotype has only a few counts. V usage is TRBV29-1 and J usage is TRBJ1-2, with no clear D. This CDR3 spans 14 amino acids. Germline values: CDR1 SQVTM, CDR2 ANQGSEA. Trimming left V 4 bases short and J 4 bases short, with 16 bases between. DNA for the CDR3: TGCAGCGTTGGGCCGCTAGGTGGAGTCTATGGCTACACCTTC. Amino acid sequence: CSVGPLGGVYGYTF. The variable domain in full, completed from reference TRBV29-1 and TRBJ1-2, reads SAVISQKPSRDICQRGTSLTIQCQVDSQVTMMFWYRQQPGQSLTLIATANQGSEATYESGFVIDKFPISRPNLTFSTLTVSNMSPEDSSIYLCSVGPLGGVYGYTFGSGTRLTVV.

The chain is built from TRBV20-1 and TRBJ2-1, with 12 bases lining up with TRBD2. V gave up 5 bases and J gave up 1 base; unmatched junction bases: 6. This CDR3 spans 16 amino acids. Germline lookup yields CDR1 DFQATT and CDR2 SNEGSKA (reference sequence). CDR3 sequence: CSALPGLAGSYNEQFF. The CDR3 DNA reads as TGCAGTGCTTTACCGGGACTAGCGGGTTCCTACAATGAGCAGTTCTTC.